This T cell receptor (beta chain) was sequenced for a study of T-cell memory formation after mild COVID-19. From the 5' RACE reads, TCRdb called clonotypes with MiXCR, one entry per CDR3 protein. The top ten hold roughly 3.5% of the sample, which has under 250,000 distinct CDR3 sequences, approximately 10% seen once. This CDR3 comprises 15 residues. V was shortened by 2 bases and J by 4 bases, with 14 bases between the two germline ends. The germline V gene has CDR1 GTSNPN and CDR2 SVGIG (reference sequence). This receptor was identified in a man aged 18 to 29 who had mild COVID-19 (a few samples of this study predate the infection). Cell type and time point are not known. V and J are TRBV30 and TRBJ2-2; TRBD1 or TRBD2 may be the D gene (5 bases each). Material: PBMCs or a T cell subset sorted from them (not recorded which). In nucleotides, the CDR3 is TGTGCCTGGAGTCATCCGGGGCAGCTCACCGGGGAGCTGTTTTTT. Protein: CAWSHPGQLTGELFF.